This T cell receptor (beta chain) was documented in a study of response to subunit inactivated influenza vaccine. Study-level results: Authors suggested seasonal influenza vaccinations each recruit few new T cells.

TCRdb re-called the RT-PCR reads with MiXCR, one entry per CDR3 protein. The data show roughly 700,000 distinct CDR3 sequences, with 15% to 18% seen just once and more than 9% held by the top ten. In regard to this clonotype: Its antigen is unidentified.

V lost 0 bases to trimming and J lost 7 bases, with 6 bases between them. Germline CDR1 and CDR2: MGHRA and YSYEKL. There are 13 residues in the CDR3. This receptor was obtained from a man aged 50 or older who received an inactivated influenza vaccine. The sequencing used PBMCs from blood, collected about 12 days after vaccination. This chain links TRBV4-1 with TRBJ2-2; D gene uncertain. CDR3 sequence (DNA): TGCGCCAGCAGCCAAGATGAAATCGGGGAGCTGTTTTTT. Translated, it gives CASSQDEIGELFF.